This T cell receptor (beta chain) was retrieved from a study of T cells in Graves' hyperthyroidism and ophthalmopathy. Amplification of TCR beta CDR3 regions used RNA as the template. TCR CDR3 regions were first amplified by RT-PCR with HTBI primers. In TCRdb, the multiplex PCR reads were re-called with MiXCR into one record per CDR3 protein. The table has under 400,000 distinct CDR3 sequences, approximately 25% seen once. Over 18 months, lack of ophthalmopathy progression marked Graves' hyperthyroidism as stable. Exclusion of patients followed from uncontrolled infection, other autoimmune disease, pregnancy or lactation. The study based diagnoses on clinical symptoms, serum thyroxine and TRAb, thyroid ultrasound and orbital computed tomography. About this clonotype: At one of its ends the junction is not consistent with the germline gene, which may arise from a read error.

The CDR3 consists of 16 residues. This chain links TRBV12-3 or TRBV12-4 with TRBJ1-4; 10 bases fit TRBD1. Sequencing was carried out using blood. This clonotype originated in a man aged 45-65 years with Graves' hyperthyroidism. CDR3 protein: CASSSDRGQRGEKLSF. CDR3 nucleotides: TGTGCCAGCAGTTCCGACAGGGGGCAGCGTGGAGAAAAACTGTCTTTT.